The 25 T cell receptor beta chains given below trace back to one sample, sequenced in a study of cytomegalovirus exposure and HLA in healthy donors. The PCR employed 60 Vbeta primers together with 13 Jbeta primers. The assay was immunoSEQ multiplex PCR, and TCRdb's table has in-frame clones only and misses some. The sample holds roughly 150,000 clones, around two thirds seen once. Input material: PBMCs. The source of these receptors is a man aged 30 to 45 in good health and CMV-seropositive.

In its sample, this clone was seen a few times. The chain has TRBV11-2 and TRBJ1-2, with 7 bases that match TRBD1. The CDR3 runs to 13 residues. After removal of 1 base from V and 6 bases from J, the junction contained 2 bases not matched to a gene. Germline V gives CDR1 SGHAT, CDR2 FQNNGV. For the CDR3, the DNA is TGTGCCAGCAGCTTAGGGACAGGACATGGCTACACCTTC. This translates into CASSLGTGHGYTF. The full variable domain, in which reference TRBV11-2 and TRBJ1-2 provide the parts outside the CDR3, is EAGVAQSPRYKIIEKRQSVAFWCNPISGHATLYWYQQILGQGPKLLIQFQNNGVVDDSQLPKDRFSAERLKGVDSTLKIQPAKLEDSAVYLCASSLGTGHGYTFGSGTRLTVV.

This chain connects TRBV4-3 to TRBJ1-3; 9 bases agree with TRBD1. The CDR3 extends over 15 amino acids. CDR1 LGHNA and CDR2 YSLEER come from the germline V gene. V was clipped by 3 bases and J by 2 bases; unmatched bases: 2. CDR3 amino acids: CASSQDRGTGNTIYF. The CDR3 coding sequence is TGCGCCAGCAGCCAGGACAGGGGAACTGGAAACACCATATATTTT.

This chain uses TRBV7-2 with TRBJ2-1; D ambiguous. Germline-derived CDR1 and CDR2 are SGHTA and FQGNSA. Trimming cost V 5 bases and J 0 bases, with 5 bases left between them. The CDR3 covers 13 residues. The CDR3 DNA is TGTGCCAGCAGCCTTAGCTCCTACAATGAGCAGTTCTTC. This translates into CASSLSSYNEQFF.

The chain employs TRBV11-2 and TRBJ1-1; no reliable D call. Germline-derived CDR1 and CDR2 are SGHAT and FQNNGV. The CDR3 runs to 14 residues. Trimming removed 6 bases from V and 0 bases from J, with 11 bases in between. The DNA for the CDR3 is TGTGCCAGCAGTCTAAGTAAGATGAACACTGAAGCTTTCTTT. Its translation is CASSLSKMNTEAFF.

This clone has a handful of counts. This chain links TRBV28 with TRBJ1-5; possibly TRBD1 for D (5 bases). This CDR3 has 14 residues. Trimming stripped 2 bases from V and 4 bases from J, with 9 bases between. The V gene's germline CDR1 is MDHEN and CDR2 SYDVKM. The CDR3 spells CASSLGTNNQPQHF. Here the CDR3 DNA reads TGTGCCAGCAGTTTAGGGACTAATAATCAGCCCCAGCATTTT.

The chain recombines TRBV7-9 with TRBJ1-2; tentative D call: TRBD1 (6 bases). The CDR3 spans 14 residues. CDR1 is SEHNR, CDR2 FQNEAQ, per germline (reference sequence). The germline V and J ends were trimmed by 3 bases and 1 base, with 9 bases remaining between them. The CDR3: CASSFQGFNYGYTF. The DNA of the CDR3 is TGTGCCAGCAGCTTTCAGGGGTTTAACTATGGCTACACCTTC.

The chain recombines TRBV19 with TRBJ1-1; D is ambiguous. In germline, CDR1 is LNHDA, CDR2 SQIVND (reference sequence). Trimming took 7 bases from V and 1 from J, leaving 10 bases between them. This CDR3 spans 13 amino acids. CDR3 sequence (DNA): TGTGCCAGTAACCCACAGAGGAACACTGAAGCTTTCTTT. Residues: CASNPQRNTEAFF.

The CDR3 here is CASSIEEGTYNEQFF. Written as DNA, the CDR3 is TGTGCCAGTAGTATTGAGGAGGGAACCTACAATGAGCAGTTCTTC. The chain combines TRBV19 with TRBJ2-1; maybe TRBD2 (6 bases). From germline, CDR1 is LNHDA and CDR2 SQIVND (reference sequence). V was clipped by 3 bases and J by 2 bases, with 11 bases between them. This CDR3 is built from 15 residues.

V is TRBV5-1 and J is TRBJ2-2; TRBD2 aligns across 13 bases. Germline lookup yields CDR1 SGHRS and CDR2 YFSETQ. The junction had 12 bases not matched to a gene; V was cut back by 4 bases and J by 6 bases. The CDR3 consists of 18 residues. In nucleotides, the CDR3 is TGCGCCAGCAGCCTGCAGAGAACTAGCGGGAGGGCCCCCGGGGAGCTGTTTTTT. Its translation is CASSLQRTSGRAPGELFF.

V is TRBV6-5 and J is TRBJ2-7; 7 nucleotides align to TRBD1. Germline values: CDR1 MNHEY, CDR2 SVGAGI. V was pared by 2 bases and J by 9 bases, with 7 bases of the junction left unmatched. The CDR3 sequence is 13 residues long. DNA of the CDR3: TGTGCCAGCAGTTACCGCGACAGGGCCGGGCAGTACTTC. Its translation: CASSYRDRAGQYF.

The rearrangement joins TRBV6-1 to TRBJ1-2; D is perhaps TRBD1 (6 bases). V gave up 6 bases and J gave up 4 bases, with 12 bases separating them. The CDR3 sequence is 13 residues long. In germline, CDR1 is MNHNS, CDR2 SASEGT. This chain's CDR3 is CASSHTGPYGYTF. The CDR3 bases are TGTGCCAGCAGCCATACAGGGCCCTATGGCTACACCTTC.

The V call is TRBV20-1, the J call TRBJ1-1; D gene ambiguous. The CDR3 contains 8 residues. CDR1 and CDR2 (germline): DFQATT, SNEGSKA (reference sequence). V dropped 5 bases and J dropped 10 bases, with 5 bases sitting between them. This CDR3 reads CSAPGAFF. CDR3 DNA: TGCAGTGCTCCAGGAGCTTTCTTT.

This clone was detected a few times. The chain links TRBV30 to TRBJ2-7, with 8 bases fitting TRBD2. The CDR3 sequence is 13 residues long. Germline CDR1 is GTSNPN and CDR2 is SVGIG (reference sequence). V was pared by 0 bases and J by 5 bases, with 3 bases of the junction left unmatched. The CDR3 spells CAWSVNGRDEQYF. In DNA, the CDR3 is TGTGCCTGGAGTGTAAACGGGAGGGACGAGCAGTACTTC. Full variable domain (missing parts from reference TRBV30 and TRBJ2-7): SQTIHQWPATLVQPVGSPLSLECTVEGTSNPNLYWYRQAAGRGLQLLFYSVGIGQISSEVPQNLSASRPQDRQFILSSKKLLLSDSGFYLCAWSVNGRDEQYFGPGTRLTVT.

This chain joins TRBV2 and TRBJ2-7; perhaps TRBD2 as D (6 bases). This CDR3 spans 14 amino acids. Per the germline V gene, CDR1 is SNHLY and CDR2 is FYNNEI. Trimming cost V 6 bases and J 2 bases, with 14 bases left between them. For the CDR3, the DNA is TGTGCCAGCAGGCAACCCCTAGCGCCCTACGAGCAGTACTTC. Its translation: CASRQPLAPYEQYF.

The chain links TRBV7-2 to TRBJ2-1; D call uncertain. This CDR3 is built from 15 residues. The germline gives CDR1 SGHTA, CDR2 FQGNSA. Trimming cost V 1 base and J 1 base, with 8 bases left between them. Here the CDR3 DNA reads TGTGCCAGCAGCTTAGGGCACGGGTCCTACAATGAGCAGTTCTTC. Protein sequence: CASSLGHGSYNEQFF.

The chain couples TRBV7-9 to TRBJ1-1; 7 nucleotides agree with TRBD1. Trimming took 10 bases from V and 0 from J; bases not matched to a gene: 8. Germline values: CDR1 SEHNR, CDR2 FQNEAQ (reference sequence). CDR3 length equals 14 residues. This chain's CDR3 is CATREGALNTEAFF. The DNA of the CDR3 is TGTGCCACCCGCGAGGGGGCCTTGAACACTGAAGCTTTCTTT.

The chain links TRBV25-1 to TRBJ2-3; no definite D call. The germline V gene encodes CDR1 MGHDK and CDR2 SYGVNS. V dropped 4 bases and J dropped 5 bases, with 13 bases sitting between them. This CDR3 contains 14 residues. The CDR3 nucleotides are TGTGCCAGCAGTGGTGTTGGAGATCAAGATACGCAGTATTTT. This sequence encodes CASSGVGDQDTQYF.

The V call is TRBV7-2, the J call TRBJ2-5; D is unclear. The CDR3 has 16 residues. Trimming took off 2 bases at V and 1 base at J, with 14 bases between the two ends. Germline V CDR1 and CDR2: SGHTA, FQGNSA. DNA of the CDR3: TGTGCCAGCAGCTTAATGGCGGCCGGAAGCCAAGAGACCCAGTACTTC. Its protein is CASSLMAAGSQETQYF. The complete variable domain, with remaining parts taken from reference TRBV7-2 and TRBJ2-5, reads GAGVSQSPSNKVTEKGKDVELRCDPISGHTALYWYRQSLGQGLEFLIYFQGNSAPDKSGLPSDRFSAERTGGSVSTLTIQRTQQEDSAVYLCASSLMAAGSQETQYFGPGTRLLVL.

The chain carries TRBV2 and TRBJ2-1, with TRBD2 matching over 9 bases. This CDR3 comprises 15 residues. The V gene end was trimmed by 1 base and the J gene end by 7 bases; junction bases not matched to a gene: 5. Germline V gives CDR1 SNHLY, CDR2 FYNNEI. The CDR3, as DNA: TGTGCCAGCAGTGAAGGCGGGAGGGCCGGGAATGAGCAGTTCTTC. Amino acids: CASSEGGRAGNEQFF.

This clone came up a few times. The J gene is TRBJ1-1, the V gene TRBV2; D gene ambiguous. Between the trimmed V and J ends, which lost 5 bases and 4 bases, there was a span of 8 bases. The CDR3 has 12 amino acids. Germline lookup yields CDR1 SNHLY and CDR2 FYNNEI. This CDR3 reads CASSPFVTEAFF. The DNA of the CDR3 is TGTGCCAGCAGTCCTTTTGTCACTGAAGCTTTCTTT.

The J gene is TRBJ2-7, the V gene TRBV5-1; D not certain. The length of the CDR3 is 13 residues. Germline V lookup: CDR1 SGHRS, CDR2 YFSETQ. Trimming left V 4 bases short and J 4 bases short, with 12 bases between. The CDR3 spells CASSPSVEYEQYF. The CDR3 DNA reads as TGCGCCAGCAGCCCATCAGTTGAATACGAGCAGTACTTC.

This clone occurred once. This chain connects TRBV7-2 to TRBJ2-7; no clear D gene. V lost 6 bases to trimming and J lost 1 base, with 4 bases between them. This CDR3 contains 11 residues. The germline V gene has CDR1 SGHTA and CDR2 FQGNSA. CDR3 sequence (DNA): TGTGCCAGCAGATCATCCTACGAGCAGTACTTC. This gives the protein CASRSSYEQYF.

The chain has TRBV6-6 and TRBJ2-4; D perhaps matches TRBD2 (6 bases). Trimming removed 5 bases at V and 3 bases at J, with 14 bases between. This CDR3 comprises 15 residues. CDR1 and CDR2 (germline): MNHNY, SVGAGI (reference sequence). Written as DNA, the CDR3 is TGTGCCAGCAGTAGACTAGTAGGTGACAAAAACATTCAGTACTTC. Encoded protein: CASSRLVGDKNIQYF.

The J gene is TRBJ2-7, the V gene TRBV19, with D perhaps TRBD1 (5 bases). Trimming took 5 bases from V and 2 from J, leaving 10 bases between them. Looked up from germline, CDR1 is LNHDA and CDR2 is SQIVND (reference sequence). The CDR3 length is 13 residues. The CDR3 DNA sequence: TGTGCCAGTAGTGGAGACAGAGCCTACGAGCAGTACTTC. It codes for CASSGDRAYEQYF.

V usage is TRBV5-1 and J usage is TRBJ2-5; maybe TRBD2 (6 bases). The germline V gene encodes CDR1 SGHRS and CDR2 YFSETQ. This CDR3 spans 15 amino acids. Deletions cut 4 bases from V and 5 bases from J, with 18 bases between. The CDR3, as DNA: TGCGCCAGCAGCCCCCGCGGGGTAGGGTCGGAGACCCAGTACTTC. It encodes CASSPRGVGSETQYF.